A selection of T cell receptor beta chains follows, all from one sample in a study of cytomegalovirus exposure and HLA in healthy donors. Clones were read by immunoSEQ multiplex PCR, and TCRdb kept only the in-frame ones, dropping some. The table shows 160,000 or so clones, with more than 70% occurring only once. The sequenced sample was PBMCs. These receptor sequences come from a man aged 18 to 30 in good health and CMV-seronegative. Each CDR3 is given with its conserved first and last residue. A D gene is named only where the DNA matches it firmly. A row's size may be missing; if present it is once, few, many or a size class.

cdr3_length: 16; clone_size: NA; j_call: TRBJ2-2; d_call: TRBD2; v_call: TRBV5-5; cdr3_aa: CASSDGEGLGTGELFF; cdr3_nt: TGTGCCAGCAGTGACGGGGAGGGCTTGGGGACCGGGGAGCTGTTTTTT
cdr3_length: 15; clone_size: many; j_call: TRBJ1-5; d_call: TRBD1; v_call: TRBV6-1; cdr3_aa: CASRPGTGGNQPQHF; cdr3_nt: TGTGCCAGCCGTCCCGGGACAGGGGGCAATCAGCCCCAGCATTTT
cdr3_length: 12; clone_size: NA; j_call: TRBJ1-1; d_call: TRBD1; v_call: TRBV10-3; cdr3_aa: CAIRETGIEAFF; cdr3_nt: TGTGCCATCAGAGAGACAGGGATCGAAGCTTTCTTT
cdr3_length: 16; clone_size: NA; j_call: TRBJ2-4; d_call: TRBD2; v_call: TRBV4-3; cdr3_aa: CASSQLDSRGENIQYF; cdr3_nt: TGCGCCAGCAGCCAGCTTGACTCGCGGGGGGAAAACATTCAGTACTTC
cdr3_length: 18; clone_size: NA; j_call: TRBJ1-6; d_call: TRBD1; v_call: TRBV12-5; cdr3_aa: CASGTNARGQVDNSPLHF; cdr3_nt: TGTGCTAGTGGTACCAATGCAAGGGGGCAAGTGGATAATTCACCCCTCCACTTT
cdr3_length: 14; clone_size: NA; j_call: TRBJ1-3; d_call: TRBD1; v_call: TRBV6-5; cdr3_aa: CASSFRGPGNTIYF; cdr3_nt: TGTGCCAGCAGTTTTAGGGGGCCCGGAAACACCATATATTTT
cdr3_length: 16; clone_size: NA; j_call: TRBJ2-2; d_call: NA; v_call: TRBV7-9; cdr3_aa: CASSLGQTTNTGELFF; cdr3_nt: TGTGCCAGCAGCTTAGGACAGACCACGAACACCGGGGAGCTGTTTTTT
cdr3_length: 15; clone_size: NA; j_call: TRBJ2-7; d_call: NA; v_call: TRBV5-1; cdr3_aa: CASSLAQGLGYEQYF; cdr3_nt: TGCGCCAGCAGCTTGGCTCAGGGGCTTGGGTACGAGCAGTACTTC
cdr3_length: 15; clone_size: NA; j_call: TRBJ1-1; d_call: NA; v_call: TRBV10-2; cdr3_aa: CASSESTGLNTEAFF; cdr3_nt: TGCGCCAGCAGTGAGTCGACAGGACTGAACACTGAAGCTTTCTTT
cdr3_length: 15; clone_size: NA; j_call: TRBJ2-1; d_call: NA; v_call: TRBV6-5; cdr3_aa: CASSLLADAYNEQFF; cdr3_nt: TGTGCCAGCAGTTTATTAGCGGATGCCTACAATGAGCAGTTCTTC
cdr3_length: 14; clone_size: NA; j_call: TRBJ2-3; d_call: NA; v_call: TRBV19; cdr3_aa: CASSQDSSTDTQYF; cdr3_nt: TGTGCCAGTAGCCAGGATTCTAGCACAGATACGCAGTATTTT
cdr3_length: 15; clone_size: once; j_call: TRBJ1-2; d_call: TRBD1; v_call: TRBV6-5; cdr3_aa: CASRTGFDRGYGYTF; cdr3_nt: TGTGCCAGCAGAACCGGATTCGACAGGGGCTATGGCTACACCTTC
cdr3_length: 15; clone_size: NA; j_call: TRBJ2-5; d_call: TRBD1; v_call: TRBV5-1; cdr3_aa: CASSLGQGVGETQYF; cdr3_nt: TGCGCCAGCAGCTTGGGCCAGGGGGTAGGGGAGACCCAGTACTTC
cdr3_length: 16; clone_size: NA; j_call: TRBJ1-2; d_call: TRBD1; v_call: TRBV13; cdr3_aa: CASSHRTGAVFYGYTF; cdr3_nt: TGTGCCAGCAGCCATCGAACAGGGGCCGTTTTCTATGGCTACACCTTC
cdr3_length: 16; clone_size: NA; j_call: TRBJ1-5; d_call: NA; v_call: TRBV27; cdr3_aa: CASSFSAGYSNQPQHF; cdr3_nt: TGTGCCAGCAGTTTCTCGGCAGGCTATAGCAATCAGCCCCAGCATTTT
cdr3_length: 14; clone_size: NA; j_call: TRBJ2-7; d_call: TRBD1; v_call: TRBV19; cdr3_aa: CASSMTGSSYEQYF; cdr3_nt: TGTGCCAGTAGTATGACAGGGAGCTCCTACGAGCAGTACTTC
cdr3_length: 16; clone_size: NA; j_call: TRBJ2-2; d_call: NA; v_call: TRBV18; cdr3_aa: CASSPSEGWLGGELFF; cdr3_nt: TGTGCCAGCTCACCATCCGAGGGTTGGCTCGGCGGGGAGCTGTTTTTT
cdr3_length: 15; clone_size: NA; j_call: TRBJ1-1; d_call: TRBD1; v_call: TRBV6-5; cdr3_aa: CASSSRGQGGTEAFF; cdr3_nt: TGTGCCAGCAGTTCACGGGGACAGGGGGGCACTGAAGCTTTCTTT
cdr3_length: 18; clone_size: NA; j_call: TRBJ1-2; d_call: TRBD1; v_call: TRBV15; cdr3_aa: CATSRDSTLGGINYGYTF; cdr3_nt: TGTGCCACCAGCAGAGATTCGACCCTAGGGGGCATTAACTATGGCTACACCTTC
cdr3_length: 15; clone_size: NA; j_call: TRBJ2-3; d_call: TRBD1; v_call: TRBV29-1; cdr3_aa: CSVAQGAGGTDTQYF; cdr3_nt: TGCAGCGTTGCACAGGGGGCTGGCGGCACAGATACGCAGTATTTT
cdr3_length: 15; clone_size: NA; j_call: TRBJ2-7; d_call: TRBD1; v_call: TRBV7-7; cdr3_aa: CASSIGQGLTYEQYF; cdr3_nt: TGTGCTAGCAGCATTGGACAGGGGCTAACCTACGAGCAGTACTTC
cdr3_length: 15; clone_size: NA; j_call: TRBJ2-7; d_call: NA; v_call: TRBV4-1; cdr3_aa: CASSQDNAEGGEQYF; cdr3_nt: TGCGCCAGCAGCCAAGATAACGCGGAAGGGGGCGAGCAGTACTTC
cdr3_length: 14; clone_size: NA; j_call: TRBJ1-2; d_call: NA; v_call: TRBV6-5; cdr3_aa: CASSYDGGNYGYTF; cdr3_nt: TGTGCCAGCAGTTACGACGGGGGGAACTATGGCTACACCTTC
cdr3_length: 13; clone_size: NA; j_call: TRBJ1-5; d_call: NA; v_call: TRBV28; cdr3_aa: CASKKTGNQPQHF; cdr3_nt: TGTGCCAGCAAAAAAACAGGAAATCAGCCCCAGCATTTT
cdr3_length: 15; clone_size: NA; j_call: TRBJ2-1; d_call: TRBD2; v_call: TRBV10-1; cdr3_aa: CASSGLAGGWNEQFF; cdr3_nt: TGCGCCAGCAGCGGACTAGCGGGAGGTTGGAATGAGCAGTTCTTC
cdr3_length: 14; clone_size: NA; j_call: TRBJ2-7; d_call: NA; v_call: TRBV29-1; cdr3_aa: CSVEDVAEGTEQYF; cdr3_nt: TGCAGCGTTGAAGATGTGGCAGAGGGAACCGAGCAGTACTTC
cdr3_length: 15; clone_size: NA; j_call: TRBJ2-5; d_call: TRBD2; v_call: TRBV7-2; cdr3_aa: CASSLEAGGLRTQYF; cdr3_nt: TGTGCCAGCAGCTTAGAAGCGGGGGGGCTGAGGACCCAGTACTTC
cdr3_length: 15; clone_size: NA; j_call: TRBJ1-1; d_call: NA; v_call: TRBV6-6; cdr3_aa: CASTFTQGLNTEAFF; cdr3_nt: TGTGCCAGCACCTTTACACAGGGTCTTAACACTGAAGCTTTCTTT
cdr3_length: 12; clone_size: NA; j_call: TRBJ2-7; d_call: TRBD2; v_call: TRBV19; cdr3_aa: CASSWGGDEQYF; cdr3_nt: TGTGCCAGTAGCTGGGGAGGGGACGAGCAGTACTTC
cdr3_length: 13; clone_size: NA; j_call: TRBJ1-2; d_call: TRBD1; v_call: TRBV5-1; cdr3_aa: CASSFDRVRGYTF; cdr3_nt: TGCGCCAGCAGCTTTGACAGGGTCAGGGGCTACACCTTC
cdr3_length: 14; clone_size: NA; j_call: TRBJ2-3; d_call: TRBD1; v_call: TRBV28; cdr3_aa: CASSHGQGWDTQYF; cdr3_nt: TGTGCCAGCAGCCACGGACAGGGATGGGATACGCAGTATTTT
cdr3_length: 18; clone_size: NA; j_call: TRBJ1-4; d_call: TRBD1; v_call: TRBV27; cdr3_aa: CASSTRFRDRKKDEKLFF; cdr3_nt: TGTGCCAGCAGTACACGGTTCCGGGACAGGAAGAAAGATGAAAAACTGTTTTTT
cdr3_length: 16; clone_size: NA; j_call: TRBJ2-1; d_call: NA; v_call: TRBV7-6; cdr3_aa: CASSSERVEQDNEQFF; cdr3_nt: TGTGCCAGCAGCTCCGAGCGGGTAGAACAAGACAATGAGCAGTTCTTC
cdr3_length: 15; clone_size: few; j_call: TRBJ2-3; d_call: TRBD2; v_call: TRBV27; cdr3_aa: CASSKLAGLTDTQYF; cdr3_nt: TGTGCCAGCAGCAAACTAGCGGGTCTCACAGATACGCAGTATTTT
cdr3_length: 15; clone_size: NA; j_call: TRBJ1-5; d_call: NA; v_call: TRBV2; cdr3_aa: CASSEGGRGNQPQHF; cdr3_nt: TGTGCCAGCAGTGAGGGGGGGAGAGGCAATCAGCCCCAGCATTTT
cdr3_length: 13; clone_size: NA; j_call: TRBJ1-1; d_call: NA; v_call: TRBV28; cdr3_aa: CASSPMTNTEAFF; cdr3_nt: TGTGCCAGCAGTCCGATGACAAACACTGAAGCTTTCTTT
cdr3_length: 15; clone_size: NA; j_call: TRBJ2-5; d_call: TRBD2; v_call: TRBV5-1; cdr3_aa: CASSWTSGGQETQYF; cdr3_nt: TGCGCCAGCAGCTGGACTAGCGGGGGACAAGAGACCCAGTACTTC
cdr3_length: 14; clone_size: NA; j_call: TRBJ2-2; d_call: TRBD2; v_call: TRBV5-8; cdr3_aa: CASSLAGRAGELFF; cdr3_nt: TGTGCCAGCAGCTTGGCCGGGAGGGCCGGGGAGCTGTTTTTT
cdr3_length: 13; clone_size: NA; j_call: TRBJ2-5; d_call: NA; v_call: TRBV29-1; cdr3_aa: CSVEVNTQETQYF; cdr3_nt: TGCAGCGTTGAAGTAAACACCCAAGAGACCCAGTACTTC
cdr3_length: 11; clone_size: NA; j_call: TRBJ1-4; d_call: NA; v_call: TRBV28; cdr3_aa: CASQTNEKLFF; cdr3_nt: TGTGCCAGCCAGACTAATGAAAAACTGTTTTTT
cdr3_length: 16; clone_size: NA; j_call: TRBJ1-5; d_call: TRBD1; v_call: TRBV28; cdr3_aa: CASSLWGTGNNQPQHF; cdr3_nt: TGTGCCAGCAGTTTATGGGGGACAGGGAACAATCAGCCCCAGCATTTT